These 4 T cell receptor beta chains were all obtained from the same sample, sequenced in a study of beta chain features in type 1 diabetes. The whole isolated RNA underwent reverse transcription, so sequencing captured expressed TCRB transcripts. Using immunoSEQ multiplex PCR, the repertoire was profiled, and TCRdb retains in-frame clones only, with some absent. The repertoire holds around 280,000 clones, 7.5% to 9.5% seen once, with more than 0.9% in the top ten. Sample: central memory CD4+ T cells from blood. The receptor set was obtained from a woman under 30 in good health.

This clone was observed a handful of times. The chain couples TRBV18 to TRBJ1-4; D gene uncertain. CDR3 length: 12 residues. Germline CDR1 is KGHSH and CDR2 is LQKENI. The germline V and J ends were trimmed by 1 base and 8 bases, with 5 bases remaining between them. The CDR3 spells CASSPLREKLFF. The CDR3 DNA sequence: TGTGCCAGCTCACCACTCCGGGAAAAACTGTTTTTT.

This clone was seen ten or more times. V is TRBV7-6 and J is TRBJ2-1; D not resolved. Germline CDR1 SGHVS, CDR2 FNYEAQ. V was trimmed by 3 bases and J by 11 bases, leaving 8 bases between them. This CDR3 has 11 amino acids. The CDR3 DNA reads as TGTGCCAGCAGCTTTTCATATAAGCAGTTCTTC. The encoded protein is CASSFSYKQFF. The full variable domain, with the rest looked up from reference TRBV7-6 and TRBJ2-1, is GAGVSQSPRYKVTKRGQDVALRCDPISGHVSLYWYRQALGQGPEFLTYFNYEAQQDKSGLPNDRFSAERPEGSISTLTIQRTEQRDSAMYRCASSFSYKQFFGPGTRLTVL.

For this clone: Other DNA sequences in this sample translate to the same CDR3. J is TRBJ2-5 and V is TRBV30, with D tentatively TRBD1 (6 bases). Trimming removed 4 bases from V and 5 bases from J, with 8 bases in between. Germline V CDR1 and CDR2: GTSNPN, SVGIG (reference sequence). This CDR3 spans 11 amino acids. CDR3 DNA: TGTGCCTGGACGCAGGGGGAGACCCAGTACTTC. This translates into CAWTQGETQYF. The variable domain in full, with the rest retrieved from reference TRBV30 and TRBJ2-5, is SQTIHQWPATLVQPVGSPLSLECTVEGTSNPNLYWYRQAAGRGLQLLFYSVGIGQISSEVPQNLSASRPQDRQFILSSKKLLLSDSGFYLCAWTQGETQYFGPGTRLLVL.

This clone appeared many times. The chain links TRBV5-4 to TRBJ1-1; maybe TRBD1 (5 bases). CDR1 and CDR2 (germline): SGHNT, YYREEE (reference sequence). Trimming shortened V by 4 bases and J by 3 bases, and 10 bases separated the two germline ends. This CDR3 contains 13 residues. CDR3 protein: CASSRGDDTEAFF. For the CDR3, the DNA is TGTGCCAGCAGCCGGGGGGACGACACTGAAGCTTTCTTT.